Listed here are 31 T cell receptor beta chains from one sample, sequenced in a study of T cell changes during pregnancy in multiple sclerosis. The data were produced by immunoSEQ multiplex PCR, yet TCRdb's version contains in-frame clones alone and is incomplete. The data hold over 45,000 clones, with roughly nine tenths observed a single time. This sample comprised CD4+ T cells from peripheral blood mononuclear cells, obtained in the third trimester of pregnancy. Every receptor here comes from a female donor with multiple sclerosis, enrolled in a pregnancy study.

V and J are TRBV30 and TRBJ1-1; TRBD1 aligns across 7 bases. V trimming: 3 bases; J trimming: 1 base; junction bases outside the gene matches: 5. Germline CDR1 is GTSNPN and CDR2 is SVGIG (reference sequence). This CDR3 comprises 14 residues. The CDR3 spells CAWSPGTANTEAFF. The CDR3 DNA is TGTGCCTGGAGCCCTGGGACAGCGAACACTGAAGCTTTCTTT.

This rearrangement joins TRBV14 to TRBJ2-1; 11 bases are shared with TRBD2. V was clipped by 3 bases and J by 7 bases; unmatched bases: 8. Germline loops: CDR1 SGHDN, CDR2 FVKESK. The length of the CDR3 is 16 residues. For the CDR3, the DNA is TGTGCCAGCAGCCAGGTAGCGGGAGGGCCCGGGAATGAGCAGTTCTTC. Protein: CASSQVAGGPGNEQFF.

V gene TRBV19 combines with J gene TRBJ2-4; 7 positions agree with TRBD2. V was clipped by 7 bases and J by 3 bases; unmatched bases: 9. Germline V gene data show CDR1 as LNHDA and CDR2 as SQIVND (reference sequence). This CDR3 spans 15 amino acids. The CDR3 nucleotides read TGTGCCAGTAAGGGGCGGGAGAAGGGCAAAAACATTCAGTACTTC. It codes for CASKGREKGKNIQYF. The variable domain in full, with the rest retrieved from reference TRBV19 and TRBJ2-4, is DGGITQSPKYLFRKEGQNVTLSCEQNLNHDAMYWYRQDPGQGLRLIYYSQIVNDFQKGDIAEGYSVSREKKESFPLTVTSAQKNPTAFYLCASKGREKGKNIQYFGAGTRLSVL.

Details on this clone: This same CDR3 is encoded by further DNA sequences in the sample. The rearrangement uses TRBV6-1 and TRBJ2-3; 10 bases are shared with TRBD2. This CDR3 is built from 15 residues. Germline lookup yields CDR1 MNHNS and CDR2 SASEGT. Losses at the gene ends were 8 bases for V and 0 bases for J; bases not matched to a gene: 5. The CDR3 bases are TGTGCCAGCCGAGGACTAGCGGCGAGCACAGATACGCAGTATTTT. Translating gives CASRGLAASTDTQYF.

The rearrangement links TRBV6-5 to TRBJ1-1, with 7 nucleotides matching TRBD1. Losses at the gene ends were 6 bases for V and 3 bases for J; bases not matched to a gene: 4. Germline values: CDR1 MNHEY, CDR2 SVGAGI. The CDR3 is 13 residues long. The chain's CDR3 is CASSRQGDTEAFF. DNA of the CDR3: TGTGCCAGCAGCCGACAGGGCGACACTGAAGCTTTCTTT.

The V and J genes are TRBV6-5 and TRBJ2-5, with 7 bases aligning to TRBD2. CDR3 length: 15 residues. Germline V CDR1 and CDR2: MNHEY, SVGAGI. V lost 6 bases to trimming and J lost 10 bases; unmatched junction nucleotides: 17. For the CDR3, the DNA is TGTGCCAGCAGACTCGGAACGGGAGGCCCCCAGGACCAGTACTTC. It specifies CASRLGTGGPQDQYF.

The chain uses TRBV10-3 and TRBJ1-6, with a possible D match to TRBD1 (5 bases). The CDR3 has 17 residues. Germline loops: CDR1 ENHRY, CDR2 SYGVKD. V was pared by 5 bases and J by 4 bases, with 18 bases between. As DNA, the CDR3 is TGTGCCATCAGTCACTCCGGACATTCCCCTTATAATTCACCCCTCCACTTT. Translating it yields CAISHSGHSPYNSPLHF.

This clone was found once. V gene TRBV7-8 combines with J gene TRBJ2-3; TRBD2 matches at 13 bases. This CDR3 is 18 amino acids long. The J segment lost 6 bases and the V segment lost 3 bases, leaving 12 bases of the junction unmatched. The germline V gene has CDR1 SGHVS and CDR2 FQNEAQ. The chain's CDR3 is CASSFRETSGRLRDTQYF. The CDR3 DNA follows: TGTGCCAGCAGCTTTCGCGAGACTAGCGGGAGGTTGAGGGATACGCAGTATTTT.

This chain connects TRBV30 to TRBJ1-5; D gene unclear. CDR1 is GTSNPN and CDR2 is SVGIG in the germline V gene (reference sequence). This CDR3 is 13 amino acids long. The V end was cut by 2 bases, the J end by 3 bases, with 8 bases between. The CDR3 region is CAWSLADNQPQHF. CDR3 bases: TGTGCCTGGAGTTTGGCTGACAATCAGCCCCAGCATTTT.

J is TRBJ1-2 and V is TRBV2, with 11 bases lining up with TRBD1. This CDR3 is built from 13 residues. V lost 7 bases to trimming and J lost 8 bases; unmatched junction nucleotides: 6. The germline V gene has CDR1 SNHLY and CDR2 FYNNEI. The DNA of the CDR3 is TGTGCCAGCACCGGACAGGGGGCCGGCGGCTACACCTTC. Translated: CASTGQGAGGYTF.

V is TRBV5-1 and J is TRBJ2-3, with 10 bases lining up with TRBD2. Germline V gene lookup returns CDR1 SGHRS and CDR2 YFSETQ. There are 16 residues in the CDR3. Trimming took 0 bases from V and 2 from J; bases not matched to a gene: 3. CDR3 sequence (DNA): TGCGCCAGCAGCTTGGGGACTAGCGGTTTCACAGATACGCAGTATTTT. Amino acid sequence: CASSLGTSGFTDTQYF.

V gene TRBV6-5 combines with J gene TRBJ1-6; a weak D match, TRBD1 (5 bases). V gave up 2 bases and J gave up 10 bases, with 9 bases separating them. Germline V lookup: CDR1 MNHEY, CDR2 SVGAGI. This CDR3 is 13 amino acids long. In DNA, the CDR3 is TGTGCCAGCAGTTACGGGGGGGGATCACCCCTCCACTTT. Amino acids: CASSYGGGSPLHF.

The genes are TRBV13 and TRBJ2-1, with TRBD2 matching 12 bases. J was trimmed by 7 bases and V by 3 bases; bases with no gene match: 7. The CDR3 covers 16 residues. CDR1 is PRHDT, CDR2 FYEKMQ, per germline (reference sequence). Here the CDR3 reads CASSFFPGTSGNEQFF. CDR3 nucleotides: TGTGCCAGCAGCTTTTTCCCCGGGACTAGCGGGAATGAGCAGTTCTTC.

V gene TRBV11-3 combines with J gene TRBJ2-1; 9 nucleotides agree with TRBD2. Germline V gene sequence: CDR1 SGHNT, CDR2 YENEEA. V gave up 1 base and J gave up 10 bases; unmatched junction bases: 8. This CDR3 has 15 residues. CDR3 protein: CASSLAGTSRTEQFF. CDR3 DNA sequence: TGTGCCAGCAGCTTAGCTGGGACTAGCCGCACGGAGCAGTTCTTC.

This chain uses TRBV7-2 with TRBJ1-2, with D maybe TRBD1 (5 bases). Trimming removed 5 bases at V and 8 bases at J, with 18 bases between. The CDR3 is 14 amino acids. Looked up from germline, CDR1 is SGHTA and CDR2 is FQGNSA. CDR3 protein: CASSPPPGSSGYTF. CDR3 sequence (DNA): TGTGCCAGCAGCCCCCCCCCAGGGTCGAGCGGCTACACCTTC.

The chain uses TRBV7-3 and TRBJ1-2, with 7 bases that match TRBD1. The germline gives CDR1 SGHTA, CDR2 FQGTGA. This CDR3 contains 15 residues. The V and J ends lost 0 bases and 5 bases, in that order; junction bases with no gene match: 6. CDR3 nucleotide sequence: TGTGCCAGCAGCTTAACAGGGGGCGCGGGTTATGGCTACACCTTC. It encodes CASSLTGGAGYGYTF.

V usage is TRBV5-6 and J usage is TRBJ1-1; 7 nucleotides align to TRBD1. There are 16 residues in the CDR3. Germline assignment: CDR1 SGHDT and CDR2 YYEEEE. V shed 2 bases, J shed 2 bases, and the junction held 9 bases outside the gene matches. The CDR3, as DNA: TGTGCCAGCAGCTTTCTCGGCGACAGGGATAACACTGAAGCTTTCTTT. It yields the protein CASSFLGDRDNTEAFF.

The rearrangement joins TRBV4-1 to TRBJ1-5; TRBD1 agrees at 7 bases. With V trimmed by 3 bases and J by 0 bases, 5 bases remained unmatched. This CDR3 region has 16 residues. Germline V CDR1 and CDR2: MGHRA, YSYEKL. Here the CDR3 reads CASSQEGTVSNQPQHF. As DNA, the CDR3 is TGCGCCAGCAGCCAGGAAGGGACAGTTAGCAATCAGCCCCAGCATTTT.

The CDR3 is CASSIGLETEAFF. In DNA, the CDR3 is TGTGCCAGTAGTATTGGCCTGGAGACTGAAGCTTTCTTT. The rearrangement joins TRBV19 to TRBJ1-1; D is unclear. With 3 bases removed from V and 5 bases from J, the gap between germline ends came to 10 bases. Germline assignment: CDR1 LNHDA and CDR2 SQIVND (reference sequence). The CDR3 sequence is 13 residues long. Variable domain in full (rest from reference TRBV19 and TRBJ1-1): DGGITQSPKYLFRKEGQNVTLSCEQNLNHDAMYWYRQDPGQGLRLIYYSQIVNDFQKGDIAEGYSVSREKKESFPLTVTSAQKNPTAFYLCASSIGLETEAFFGQGTRLTVV.

J is TRBJ1-1 and V is TRBV4-3; D gene unclear. Trimming cost V 0 bases and J 0 bases, with 5 bases left between them. The CDR3 runs 14 residues. Germline loops: CDR1 LGHNA, CDR2 YSLEER. This CDR3 is CASSQEHMNTEAFF. The CDR3 DNA follows: TGCGCCAGCAGCCAAGAACATATGAACACTGAAGCTTTCTTT.

The V gene is TRBV4-1, the J gene TRBJ2-2, with D unresolved. V lost 0 bases, J lost 0 bases, and 8 bases lay in between. Germline lookup yields CDR1 MGHRA and CDR2 YSYEKL. This CDR3 is 16 amino acids long. The CDR3 coding sequence is TGCGCCAGCAGCCAAGAGAGCGCAGCGAACACCGGGGAGCTGTTTTTT. It encodes CASSQESAANTGELFF.

The V and J genes are TRBV7-2 and TRBJ1-1; D not resolved. The CDR3 sequence is 14 residues long. Trimming stripped 1 base from V and 2 bases from J, with 8 bases between. Germline loops: CDR1 SGHTA, CDR2 FQGNSA. The CDR3 protein is CASSLVGTNTEAFF. In DNA, the CDR3 is TGTGCCAGCAGCTTAGTTGGCACCAACACTGAAGCTTTCTTT. The full variable domain, its missing parts supplied by reference TRBV7-2 and TRBJ1-1, is GAGVSQSPSNKVTEKGKDVELRCDPISGHTALYWYRQSLGQGLEFLIYFQGNSAPDKSGLPSDRFSAERTGGSVSTLTIQRTQQEDSAVYLCASSLVGTNTEAFFGQGTRLTVV.

This clone has just a few counts. CDR3 region: CASSYRDSGTEAFF. Here the CDR3 DNA reads TGTGCCAGCAGCTACCGGGACAGTGGCACTGAAGCTTTCTTT. This chain joins TRBV6-1 and TRBJ1-1; 7 bases agree with TRBD1. CDR1 and CDR2 (germline): MNHNS, SASEGT. The ends lost 6 bases at V and 4 bases at J; junction bases unmatched: 8. The CDR3 loop spans 14 amino acids.

The chain has TRBV18 and TRBJ2-3; TRBD1 might be the D (5 bases). This CDR3 has 16 residues. With 2 bases removed from V and 0 bases from J, the gap between germline ends came to 12 bases. The germline V gene encodes CDR1 KGHSH and CDR2 LQKENI. CDR3 in amino acids: CASSPTLQGSTDTQYF. In DNA, the CDR3 is TGTGCCAGCTCACCAACTCTTCAGGGTAGCACAGATACGCAGTATTTT.

This chain uses TRBV6-4 with TRBJ1-1; D remains unclear. CDR3 length equals 13 residues. Germline V CDR1 and CDR2: MRHNA, SNTAGT. Trimming took off 5 bases at V and 5 bases at J, with 12 bases between the two ends. The CDR3 loop reads CASSRIAGTEAFF. The DNA for the CDR3 is TGTGCCAGCAGTAGGATCGCGGGAACTGAAGCTTTCTTT.

The gene calls are TRBV7-2 and TRBJ1-5; no clear D. V was clipped by 5 bases and J by 0 bases, with 11 bases between them. Germline CDR1 SGHTA, CDR2 FQGNSA. This CDR3 is built from 15 residues. The CDR3 region has the DNA TGTGCCAGCAGCCCGGACTATAATAGCAATCAGCCCCAGCATTTT. It codes for CASSPDYNSNQPQHF.

The chain employs TRBV30 and TRBJ2-5, with TRBD1 matching 8 bases. The length of the CDR3 is 14 residues. The germline gives CDR1 GTSNPN, CDR2 SVGIG (reference sequence). Trimming cost V 2 bases and J 1 base; bases outside gene matches: 3. The CDR3 protein is CAWSPTGGQETQYF. CDR3 DNA sequence: TGTGCCTGGAGTCCAACAGGGGGCCAAGAGACCCAGTACTTC.

The rearrangement links TRBV18 to TRBJ2-2; 11 bases are a match to TRBD2. This CDR3 contains 19 residues. In germline, CDR1 is KGHSH, CDR2 LQKENI. Trimming at V came to 3 bases and at J to 0 bases, leaving 9 bases not matched to a gene. CDR3: CASSPRLAGTPPNTGELFF. In nucleotides, the CDR3 is TGTGCCAGCTCACCTAGACTAGCGGGAACCCCACCGAACACCGGGGAGCTGTTTTTT. The full variable domain, in which reference TRBV18 and TRBJ2-2 provide the parts outside the CDR3, is NAGVMQNPRHLVRRRGQEARLRCSPMKGHSHVYWYRQLPEEGLKFMVYLQKENIIDESGMPKERFSAEFPKEGPSILRIQQVVRGDSAAYFCASSPRLAGTPPNTGELFFGEGSRLTVL.

V and J are TRBV27 and TRBJ1-2; TRBD1 matches 9 bases. With 7 bases clipped from V and 4 bases from J, the junction kept 4 bases outside the gene matches. The CDR3 loop spans 13 amino acids. Germline V gene sequence: CDR1 MNHEY, CDR2 SMNVEV (reference sequence). The CDR3: CASTGTGPYGYTF. In DNA, the CDR3 is TGTGCCAGCACCGGGACAGGGCCCTATGGCTACACCTTC.

This clone was counted a single time. CDR3 sequence: CASTSMGGTEAFF. Written as DNA, the CDR3 is TGTGCCAGCACCTCCATGGGGGGCACTGAAGCTTTCTTT. This chain uses TRBV2 with TRBJ1-1; weak D call: TRBD1 (5 bases). Germline loops: CDR1 SNHLY, CDR2 FYNNEI. V was clipped by 7 bases and J by 4 bases, with 13 bases between them. The CDR3 spans 13 residues.

V and J are TRBV4-3 and TRBJ1-6; a possible D gene is TRBD1 (6 bases). Trimming removed 2 bases from V and 8 bases from J, with 7 bases in between. The germline gives CDR1 LGHNA, CDR2 YSLEER. The CDR3 loop spans 13 amino acids. The CDR3 here is CASSQNRDSPLHF. The CDR3 bases are TGCGCCAGCAGCCAAAACAGGGATTCACCCCTCCACTTT.